A selection of T cell receptor beta chains follows, all from one sample in a study of T cell responses to AZD1222 COVID-19 vaccine. Generated by immunoSEQ multiplex PCR, the TCRdb table keeps only in-frame clones and is missing some. The data hold about 160,000 clones, with 90% observed a single time. Sequencing used peripheral blood, obtained 28 days after the second AZD1222 dose. Receptors were obtained from an adult who received the AZD1222 COVID-19 vaccine. The CDR3 runs from the conserved cysteine through the conserved F or W. The D gene is left open where the match is weak. Only some rows state a clone size, as once, few, many or a class for expanded clones.

V gene	clone size	J gene	D gene	CDR3 DNA	CDR3 protein
TRBV12-5	.	TRBJ1-2	TRBD1	TGTGCTAGTGGCACAGGGGGCGCTGGCTATGGCTACACCTTC	CASGTGGAGYGYTF
TRBV5-1	.	TRBJ1-1	TRBD1	TGCGCCAGCAGTTATACAGGGGTCTCCATGAACACTGAAGCTTTCTTT	CASSYTGVSMNTEAFF
TRBV29-1	.	TRBJ1-1	TRBD1	TGCAGCGTTGAAGACCGCACAGGGGCGAACACTGAAGCTTTCTTT	CSVEDRTGANTEAFF
TRBV4-1	.	TRBJ2-2	TRBD2	TGCGCCAGCAGCCAAGTAACTAGCGGGAGGGCCGGCACCGGGGAGCTGTTTTTT	CASSQVTSGRAGTGELFF
TRBV19	.	TRBJ1-1	.	TGTGCCAGTAGTCTCGGGACACTCACTGAAGCTTTCTTT	CASSLGTLTEAFF
TRBV6-1	few	TRBJ1-1	.	TGTGCCAGCAGTGAATGGGGAAACACTGAAGCTTTCTTT	CASSEWGNTEAFF
TRBV7-8	.	TRBJ2-1	TRBD2	TGTGCCAGCAGCCTCCTAGCGGGTAATGAGCAGTTCTTC	CASSLLAGNEQFF
TRBV2	.	TRBJ2-1	.	TGTGCCAGCGGACTTATATACAATGAGCAGTTCTTC	CASGLIYNEQFF
TRBV27	few	TRBJ2-7	TRBD2	TGTGCCAGCAGTTCGTTTCGGGGAGGGCCCTACGAGCAGTACTTC	CASSSFRGGPYEQYF
TRBV20-1	.	TRBJ1-2	.	TGCAGTGCTAGTCCTGGCGGAGGCTACACCTTC	CSASPGGGYTF
TRBV20-1	.	TRBJ1-2	.	TGCAGTGCTAGTGGGAGGAGTTATGGCTACACCTTC	CSASGRSYGYTF
TRBV11-2	.	TRBJ2-2	.	TGTGCCAGCAGCTCCCCCCGGGGGTTCGGGGAGCTGTTTTTT	CASSSPRGFGELFF
TRBV18	.	TRBJ1-4	.	TGTGCCAGCTCACCATTGGACAGTAAAGGAAAACTGTTTTTT	CASSPLDSKGKLFF
TRBV12-5	once	TRBJ1-3	.	TGTGCTAGTGGCTCAGGGGTCGGAAACACCATATATTTT	CASGSGVGNTIYF
TRBV12-3/TRBV12-4	medium-sized	TRBJ2-5	.	TGTGCCAGCAGTTCGAACCGGGAGACCCAGTACTTC	CASSSNRETQYF
TRBV10-3	.	TRBJ2-2	.	TGTGCCATCAGTGAGGACCCGCCGGGGAACACCGGGGAGCTGTTTTTT	CAISEDPPGNTGELFF
TRBV29-1	.	TRBJ2-5	.	TGCAGCGTTCGGGGGGCCGGAGAGACCCAGTACTTC	CSVRGAGETQYF
TRBV5-1	.	TRBJ2-1	.	TGCGCCAGCAGCTTGGAGGGGAATGAGCAGTTCTTC	CASSLEGNEQFF
TRBV7-9	.	TRBJ1-2	.	TGTGCCAGCAGCTTAGAGGCAGGATTTTATGGCTACACCTTC	CASSLEAGFYGYTF
TRBV18	.	TRBJ1-4	.	TGTGCCAGCTCATCTGACAGTTTTCAGGGGGAAAAACTGTTTTTT	CASSSDSFQGEKLFF
TRBV5-1	.	TRBJ2-7	TRBD1	TGCGCCAGCAGCTTGGGGACAGGGGGTGGATCCTACGAGCAGTACTTC	CASSLGTGGGSYEQYF
TRBV6-1	.	TRBJ2-5	.	TGTGCCAGCAGTGAACCCGGGGTCGAGACCCAGTACTTC	CASSEPGVETQYF
TRBV19	.	TRBJ1-1	.	TGTGCCAGTAGCCCGAACGGGGCCAACACTGAAGCTTTCTTT	CASSPNGANTEAFF
TRBV6-6	.	TRBJ2-5	TRBD2	TGTGCCAGCACCTATGGCCACGGACTAGCGGGAGGGAGGTCAGAGGGAAGGGAGCAAGAGACCCAGTACTTC	CASTYGHGLAGGRSEGREQETQYF
TRBV9	once	TRBJ1-1	.	TGTGCCAGCAGCGTAACCCTGAACACTGAAGCTTTCTTT	CASSVTLNTEAFF
TRBV3-1/TRBV3-2	.	TRBJ2-1	.	TGTGCCAGCAGCCAGGCGGCTGGGGGAGGCAATGAGCAGTTCTTC	CASSQAAGGGNEQFF
TRBV12-5	.	TRBJ2-7	TRBD2	TGTGCTAGTGGTTTGAGCGGGAGGACCGAGCAGTACTTC	CASGLSGRTEQYF
TRBV6-1	once	TRBJ2-3	.	TGTGCCAGCAGTGAAGCATTGGGGGATCACACAGATACGCAGTATTTT	CASSEALGDHTDTQYF
TRBV5-4	.	TRBJ2-5	TRBD2	TGTGCCAGCAGCTTGGGGACTAGCGGGAGGGCAACCAGAGAGACCCAGTACTTC	CASSLGTSGRATRETQYF
TRBV20-1	.	TRBJ1-1	.	TGCAGTGCTAGTGGGCAGACTGAAGCTTTCTTT	CSASGQTEAFF
TRBV12-5	.	TRBJ1-2	.	TGTGCTAGTGGTCCGGACATGGGAGGGTATGGCTACACCTTC	CASGPDMGGYGYTF
TRBV25-1	.	TRBJ2-1	TRBD2	TGTGCCAGCAGTGATCCCGGGACTAGCGGGAGGGCCAATGAGCAGTTCTTC	CASSDPGTSGRANEQFF
TRBV7-2	.	TRBJ2-7	TRBD2	TGTGCCAGCAGCTTACTAGCGGGAGCCATCTACGAGCAGTACTTC	CASSLLAGAIYEQYF
TRBV6-4	.	TRBJ2-7	.	TGTGCCAGCAGTAACTCCGCTCTAGGGTCCGCGCCTTACGAGCAGTACTTC	CASSNSALGSAPYEQYF
TRBV11-2	.	TRBJ2-1	TRBD2	TGTGCCAGCAGCTTCAGCGGGAGAATCGATGAGCAGTTCTTC	CASSFSGRIDEQFF
TRBV10-1	.	TRBJ2-1	TRBD2	TGCGCCAGCAGTGAGTCTTCGGCTAGCGGGATTTTCTACAATGAGCAGTTCTTC	CASSESSASGIFYNEQFF
TRBV5-1	few	TRBJ2-7	TRBD2	TGCGCCAGCAGCTGGACTAGCGGTCCGGACGAGCAGTACTTC	CASSWTSGPDEQYF